These 16 T cell receptor beta chains were sequenced from one sample in a study of blood T cell repertoires in COVID-19 (dated by TCRdb to the early 2020s). Receptors were amplified or captured by the immunoSEQ multiplex PCR assay. TCRdb's version of the immuneACCESS table is confined to in-frame rearrangements and falls short of the full clone set. An unresolved V gene accounts for under half of the shortfall where checked; the remainder is of unknown origin. For this sample there are approximately 290,000 clones; around 85% appear just once. The ten largest clones represent 0.75% to 0.95% of the sample. The sample consisted of peripheral blood. All receptors derive from a human donor with COVID-19, enrolled during active disease. The donor label of this sample is uncertain.

V is TRBV27 and J is TRBJ1-3; D unclear. Trimming pared 0 bases from V and 8 bases from J, leaving 11 bases between. Germline V lookup: CDR1 MNHEY, CDR2 SMNVEV (reference sequence). The length of the CDR3 is 14 residues. This CDR3 reads CASSLSHPGYTIYF. DNA of the CDR3: TGTGCCAGCAGTTTATCCCACCCCGGGTACACCATATATTTT.

This clone was found once. This chain joins TRBV11-2 and TRBJ1-4, with D tentatively TRBD1 (6 bases). Trimming shortened V by 8 bases and J by 2 bases, and 24 bases separated the two germline ends. Germline V gives CDR1 SGHAT, CDR2 FQNNGV. CDR3 length equals 18 residues. The CDR3: CASGDIHSGGRTNEKLFF. CDR3 nucleotide sequence: TGTGCCAGCGGAGACATTCATTCCGGGGGGCGCACTAATGAAAAACTGTTTTTT.

The chain links TRBV27 to TRBJ2-1; 8 bases fit TRBD2. Per germline, CDR1 MNHEY and CDR2 SMNVEV (reference sequence). V lost 5 bases to trimming and J lost 7 bases; unmatched junction nucleotides: 13. The CDR3 spans 16 residues. CDR3 bases: TGTGCCAGCAGTCCTCACGGGGGGGGGCCCGATAATGAGCAGTTCTTC. Translating gives CASSPHGGGPDNEQFF.

The gene calls are TRBV11-2 and TRBJ2-7, with 7 bases matching TRBD1. The CDR3 runs 14 residues. V was clipped by 6 bases and J by 7 bases; unmatched bases: 12. CDR1 and CDR2 from the germline V gene are SGHAT and FQNNGV. The CDR3, as DNA: TGTGCCAGCAGGGACCGACAGGGCCTCGGGGAGCAGTACTTC. Amino acid sequence: CASRDRQGLGEQYF.

This clone was seen once. The rearrangement joins TRBV7-2 to TRBJ2-3, with 8 nucleotides matching TRBD2. Per germline, CDR1 SGHTA and CDR2 FQGNSA. The V segment lost 5 bases and the J segment 6 bases; nucleotides outside the gene matches: 13. The CDR3 has 16 residues. The CDR3 reads CASSPRGGPLLDTQYF. The CDR3 DNA reads as TGTGCCAGCAGCCCCCGGGGGGGGCCCCTGCTCGATACGCAGTATTTT.

The rearrangement links TRBV18 to TRBJ1-1; 7 bases agree with TRBD1. Germline V gene data show CDR1 as KGHSH and CDR2 as LQKENI. The CDR3 totals 13 residues. The J segment lost 4 bases and the V segment lost 6 bases, leaving 5 bases of the junction unmatched. CDR3 DNA sequence: TGTGCCAGCTCGATAGGACAGGCCACTGAAGCTTTCTTT. Its translation: CASSIGQATEAFF.

The gene calls are TRBV5-6 and TRBJ1-5, with D possibly being TRBD1 (5 bases). The CDR3 is made up of 15 amino acids. Trimming cost V 4 bases and J 0 bases, with 11 bases left between them. Germline CDR1 reads SGHDT; CDR2 reads YYEEEE. DNA of the CDR3: TGTGCCAGCAGCGCGGGACCGTCTAGCAATCAGCCCCAGCATTTT. Amino acids: CASSAGPSSNQPQHF.

V gene TRBV14 combines with J gene TRBJ2-1, with a tentative D call TRBD2 (6 bases). The germline CDR1 and CDR2 sequences are SGHDN and FVKESK. V lost 4 bases and J lost 0, with 10 bases in between. This CDR3 comprises 15 residues. CDR3 sequence reads: CASSRSTSSYNEQFF. The CDR3 region has the DNA TGTGCCAGCAGCCGTTCGACTAGCTCCTACAATGAGCAGTTCTTC.

The rearrangement links TRBV19 to TRBJ2-1, with 8 bases fitting TRBD2. Trimming at V came to 6 bases and at J to 8 bases, leaving 6 bases not matched to a gene. The CDR3 spans 13 residues. Germline V gene lookup returns CDR1 LNHDA and CDR2 SQIVND (reference sequence). The CDR3: CASRPLAGDEQFF. The CDR3 DNA reads as TGTGCCAGTAGACCTCTAGCGGGCGATGAGCAGTTCTTC.

The chain has TRBV28 and TRBJ2-5; perhaps TRBD1 as D (6 bases). V lost 6 bases and J lost 2, with 10 bases in between. CDR1 MDHEN and CDR2 SYDVKM come from the germline V gene. This CDR3 is built from 13 residues. The CDR3 nucleotides are TGTGCCAGCAGCGGGACACCACAAGAGACCCAGTACTTC. It translates to CASSGTPQETQYF.

This clone was counted once. The chain couples TRBV9 to TRBJ2-3; 7 bases align to TRBD2. Germline V gives CDR1 SGDLS, CDR2 YYNGEE. This CDR3 comprises 13 residues. Trimming took 4 bases from V and 8 from J; bases not matched to a gene: 7. The CDR3, as DNA: TGTGCCAGCAGCCCCCCACTAGCGACTACGCAGTATTTT. It encodes CASSPPLATTQYF.

As for this clone: The same CDR3 can be traced to other DNA sequences in this sample. The gene calls are TRBV3-1 (or the pseudogene TRBV3-2) and TRBJ2-1; D gene uncertain. The germline V gene encodes CDR1 LGHDT and CDR2 YNNKEL (reference sequence). V gave up 0 bases and J gave up 9 bases, with 9 bases separating them. The length of the CDR3 is 13 residues. CDR3 in DNA: TGTGCCAGCAGCCAAGATTTGAGGTCTGAGCAGTTCTTC. This codes for CASSQDLRSEQFF.

Comments on this clone: The junction differs from germline at one of its ends, possibly a read error. The chain links TRBV27 to TRBJ2-3; D perhaps matches TRBD1 (5 bases). The CDR3 is 15 amino acids. Germline V gives CDR1 MNHEY, CDR2 SMNVEV (reference sequence). The CDR3 region is CANSQARVGADTQYF. CDR3 sequence (DNA): TGTGCCAACAGTCAAGCCAGAGTAGGGGCAGATACGCAGTATTTT.

This rearrangement joins TRBV5-6 to TRBJ2-7, with D maybe TRBD2 (6 bases). The CDR3 extends over 13 amino acids. Trimming took 5 bases from V and 4 from J, leaving 13 bases between them. Germline loops: CDR1 SGHDT, CDR2 YYEEEE. Here the CDR3 reads CASSSRAGYEQYF. The CDR3 DNA sequence: TGTGCCAGCAGTAGCCGTGCGGGGTACGAGCAGTACTTC. The full variable domain, in which reference TRBV5-6 and TRBJ2-7 provide the parts outside the CDR3, is DAGVTQSPTHLIKTRGQQVTLRCSPKSGHDTVSWYQQALGQGPQFIFQYYEEEERQRGNFPDRFSGHQFPNYSSELNVNALLLGDSALYLCASSSRAGYEQYFGPGTRLTVT.

The chain has TRBV28 and TRBJ1-1; TRBD1 is a possible D gene (6 bases). The CDR3 is 15 residues long. The V end lost 5 bases, the J end lost 4 bases, and 17 bases lay between the germline ends. The germline gives CDR1 MDHEN, CDR2 SYDVKM. The CDR3 DNA is TGTGCCAGCAGTCCACCTGGGGGGGCGCGCACTGAAGCTTTCTTT. It codes for CASSPPGGARTEAFF.

V gene TRBV2 combines with J gene TRBJ2-5, with TRBD1 matching over 7 bases. CDR1 and CDR2 from the germline V gene are SNHLY and FYNNEI. V lost 7 bases to trimming and J lost 4 bases; unmatched junction nucleotides: 9. This CDR3 is built from 14 residues. The DNA for the CDR3 is TGTGCCAGCATGAGGGACAGTGTCGGAGAGACCCAGTACTTC. This sequence encodes CASMRDSVGETQYF.